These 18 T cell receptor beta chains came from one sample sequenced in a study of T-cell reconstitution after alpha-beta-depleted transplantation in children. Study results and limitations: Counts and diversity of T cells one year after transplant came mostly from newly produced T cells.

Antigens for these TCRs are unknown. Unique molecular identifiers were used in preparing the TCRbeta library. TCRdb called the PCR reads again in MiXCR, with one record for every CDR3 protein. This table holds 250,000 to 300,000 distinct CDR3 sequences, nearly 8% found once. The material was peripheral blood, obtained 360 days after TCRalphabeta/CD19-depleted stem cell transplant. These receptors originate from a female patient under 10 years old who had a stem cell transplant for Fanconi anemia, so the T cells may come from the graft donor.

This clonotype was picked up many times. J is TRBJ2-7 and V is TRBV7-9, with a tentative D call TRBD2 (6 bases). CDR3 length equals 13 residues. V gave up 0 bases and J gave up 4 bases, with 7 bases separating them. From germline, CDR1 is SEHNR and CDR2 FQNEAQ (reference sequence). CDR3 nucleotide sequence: TGTGCCAGCAGCTTAGCCGGGGGATACGAGCAGTACTTC. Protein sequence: CASSLAGGYEQYF.

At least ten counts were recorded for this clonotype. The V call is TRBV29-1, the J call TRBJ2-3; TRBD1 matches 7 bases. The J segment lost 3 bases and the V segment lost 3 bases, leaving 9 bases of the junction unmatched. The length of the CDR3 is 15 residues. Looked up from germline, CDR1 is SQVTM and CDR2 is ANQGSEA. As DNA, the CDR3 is TGCAGCGTTGACGGCAGGGGGACCGGAACAGATACGCAGTATTTT. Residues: CSVDGRGTGTDTQYF.

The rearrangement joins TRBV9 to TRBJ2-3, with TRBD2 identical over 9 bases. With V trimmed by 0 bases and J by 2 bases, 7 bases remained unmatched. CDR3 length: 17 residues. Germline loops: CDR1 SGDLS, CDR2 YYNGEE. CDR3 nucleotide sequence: TGTGCCAGCAGCGTAGGTGCAGCGGGGGGCAACACAGATACGCAGTATTTT. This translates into CASSVGAAGGNTDTQYF.

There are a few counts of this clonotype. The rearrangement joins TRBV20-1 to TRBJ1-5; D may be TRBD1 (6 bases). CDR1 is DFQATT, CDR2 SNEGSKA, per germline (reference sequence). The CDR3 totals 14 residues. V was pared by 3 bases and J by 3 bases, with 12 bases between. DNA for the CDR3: TGCAGTGCTAGTCTCGGACAGTTCAATCAGCCCCAGCATTTT. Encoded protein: CSASLGQFNQPQHF.

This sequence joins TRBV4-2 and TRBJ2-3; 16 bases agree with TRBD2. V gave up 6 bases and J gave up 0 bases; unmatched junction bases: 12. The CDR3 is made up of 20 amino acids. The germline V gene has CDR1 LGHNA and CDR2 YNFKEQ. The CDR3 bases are TGTGCCAGCAGACGGACACCGGGACTAGCGGGAGGGCCTAGCACAGATACGCAGTATTTT. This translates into CASRRTPGLAGGPSTDTQYF.

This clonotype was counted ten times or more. This CDR3 reads CASSRRMGTEAFF. CDR3 sequence (DNA): TGTGCCAGCAGCCGTCGGATGGGCACTGAAGCTTTCTTT. The rearrangement uses TRBV7-2 and TRBJ1-1; no firm D call. The CDR3 runs 13 residues. Germline lookup yields CDR1 SGHTA and CDR2 FQGNSA. V was pared by 5 bases and J by 4 bases, with 11 bases between. Full variable domain (missing parts from reference TRBV7-2 and TRBJ1-1): GAGVSQSPSNKVTEKGKDVELRCDPISGHTALYWYRQSLGQGLEFLIYFQGNSAPDKSGLPSDRFSAERTGGSVSTLTIQRTQQEDSAVYLCASSRRMGTEAFFGQGTRLTVV.

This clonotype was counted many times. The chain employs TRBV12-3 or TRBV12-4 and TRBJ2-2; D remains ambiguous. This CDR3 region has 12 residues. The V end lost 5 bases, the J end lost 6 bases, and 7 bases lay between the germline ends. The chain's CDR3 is CASSLGSGELFF. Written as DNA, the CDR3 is TGTGCCAGCAGTCTAGGGTCCGGGGAGCTGTTTTTT.

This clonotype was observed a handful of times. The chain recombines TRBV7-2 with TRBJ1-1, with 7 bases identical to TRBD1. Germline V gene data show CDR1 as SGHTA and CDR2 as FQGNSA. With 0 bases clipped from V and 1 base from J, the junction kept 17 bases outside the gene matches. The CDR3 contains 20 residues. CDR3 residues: CASSLAAIDRALNTNTEAFF. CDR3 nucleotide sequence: TGTGCCAGCAGCTTAGCTGCTATTGACAGGGCCCTGAATACGAACACTGAAGCTTTCTTT.

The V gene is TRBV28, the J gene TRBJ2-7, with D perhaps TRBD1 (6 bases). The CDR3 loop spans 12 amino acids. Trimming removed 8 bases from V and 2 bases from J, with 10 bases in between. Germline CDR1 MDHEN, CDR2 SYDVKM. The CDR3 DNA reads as TGTGCCAGCGGGACACCTCCCTACGAGCAGTACGTC. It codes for CASGTPPYEQYV.

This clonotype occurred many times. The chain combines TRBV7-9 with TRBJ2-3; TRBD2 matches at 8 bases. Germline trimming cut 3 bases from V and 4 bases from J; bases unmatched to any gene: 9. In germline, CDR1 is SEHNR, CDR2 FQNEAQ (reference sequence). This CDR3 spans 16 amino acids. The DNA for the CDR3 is TGTGCCAGCAGCTTTCCCGTCCGGGGGGGATCAGATACGCAGTATTTT. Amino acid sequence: CASSFPVRGGSDTQYF.

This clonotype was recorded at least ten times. CDR3 sequence reads: CSSYDSPYGYTF. The CDR3 DNA reads as TGCAGCTCCTACGACAGCCCCTATGGCTACACCTTC. The chain is built from TRBV29-1 and TRBJ1-2; the D gene is possibly TRBD1 (5 bases). Trimming pared 8 bases from V and 4 bases from J, leaving 14 bases between. The CDR3 has 12 amino acids. CDR1 and CDR2 (germline): SQVTM, ANQGSEA.

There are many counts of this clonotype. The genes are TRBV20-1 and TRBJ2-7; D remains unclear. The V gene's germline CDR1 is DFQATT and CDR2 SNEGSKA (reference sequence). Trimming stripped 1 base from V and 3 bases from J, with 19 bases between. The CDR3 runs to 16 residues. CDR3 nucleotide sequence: TGCAGTGCTAGAGCCCCTAAGCCCCTACGACACTACGAGCAGTACTTC. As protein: CSARAPKPLRHYEQYF.

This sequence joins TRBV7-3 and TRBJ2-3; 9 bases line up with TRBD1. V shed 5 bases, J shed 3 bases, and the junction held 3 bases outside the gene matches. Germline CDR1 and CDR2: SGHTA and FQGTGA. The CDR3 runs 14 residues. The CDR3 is CASSRQGDTDTQYF. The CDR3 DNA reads TGTGCCAGCAGCCGACAGGGGGATACAGATACGCAGTATTTT.

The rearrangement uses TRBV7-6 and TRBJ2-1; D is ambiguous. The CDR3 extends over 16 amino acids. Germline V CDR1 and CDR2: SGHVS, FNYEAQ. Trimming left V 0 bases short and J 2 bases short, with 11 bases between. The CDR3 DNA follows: TGTGCCAGCAGCTTAGCGTCGGCCACAGCCTACAATGAGCAGTTCTTC. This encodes CASSLASATAYNEQFF.

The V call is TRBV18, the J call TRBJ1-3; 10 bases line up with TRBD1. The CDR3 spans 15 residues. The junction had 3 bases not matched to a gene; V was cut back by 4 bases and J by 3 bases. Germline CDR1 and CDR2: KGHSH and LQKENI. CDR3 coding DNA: TGTGCCAGCTCACACGGGACAGGGGTTGGAAACACCATATATTTT. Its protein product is CASSHGTGVGNTIYF.

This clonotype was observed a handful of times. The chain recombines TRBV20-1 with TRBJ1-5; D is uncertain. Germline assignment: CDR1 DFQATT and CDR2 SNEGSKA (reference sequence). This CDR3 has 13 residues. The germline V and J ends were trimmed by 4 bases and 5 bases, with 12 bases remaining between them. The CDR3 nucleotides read TGCAGTGCTACCCTCGGGTTAGATCAGCCCCAGCATTTT. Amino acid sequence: CSATLGLDQPQHF.

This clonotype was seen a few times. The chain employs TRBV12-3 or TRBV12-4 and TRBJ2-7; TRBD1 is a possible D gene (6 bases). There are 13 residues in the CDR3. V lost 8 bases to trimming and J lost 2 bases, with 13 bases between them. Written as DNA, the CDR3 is TGTGCCAGCCGTAAACAGGGCACCTACGAGCAGTACTTC. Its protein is CASRKQGTYEQYF.

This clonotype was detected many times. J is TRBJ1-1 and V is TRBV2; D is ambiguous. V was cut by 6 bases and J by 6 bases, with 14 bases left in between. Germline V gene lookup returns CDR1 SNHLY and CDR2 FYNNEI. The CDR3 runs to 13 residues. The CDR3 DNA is TGTGCCAGCAGGGGTCATGGGCTCGCTGAAGCTTTCTTT. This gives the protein CASRGHGLAEAFF.